This paragraph reports one T cell receptor (beta chain). Clones were read by immunoSEQ multiplex PCR, and TCRdb kept only the in-frame ones, dropping some. The table lists about 49,000 clones, roughly 84% of them singletons, with roughly 1.6% in the top ten. The CDR3 runs 16 residues. The J segment lost 6 bases and the V segment lost 6 bases, leaving 13 bases of the junction unmatched. Germline CDR1 LNHDA, CDR2 SQIVND (reference sequence). This sample was included in a study of blood T cell repertoires in COVID-19. The chain carries TRBV19 and TRBJ1-2, with 10 bases that match TRBD1. The origin of this receptor is a man aged 50 or older with acute or convalescent COVID-19. Sequencing was done on a sample of peripheral blood. This CDR3 is CASRRGGQGTSDGYTF. CDR3 coding DNA: TGTGCCAGTAGACGGGGGGGACAGGGGACTTCGGATGGCTACACCTTC.